Presented here are 20 T cell receptor beta chains from one specimen sequenced in a study of blood T cell repertoires in COVID-19. The method was immunoSEQ multiplex PCR; TCRdb's version includes in-frame clones alone and lacks a portion of them. The sample records roughly 460,000 clones, approximately 90% being singletons. Sequencing input: peripheral blood. These receptors were taken from a man in his late teens or twenties with COVID-19, enrolled during active disease.

This chain uses TRBV9 with TRBJ2-3, with D possibly matching TRBD2 (5 bases). V lost 0 bases, J lost 6 bases, and 5 bases lay in between. CDR1 is SGDLS, CDR2 YYNGEE, per germline. The CDR3 totals 12 residues. DNA of the CDR3: TGTGCCAGCAGCGTAGAGCGGGATACGCAGTATTTT. Translated, it gives CASSVERDTQYF.

This clone was detected once. The V gene is TRBV7-3, the J gene TRBJ2-2; D is unclear. Germline CDR1 SGHTA, CDR2 FQGTGA. The CDR3 is 14 amino acids. The V and J ends lost 2 bases and 3 bases respectively, with 7 bases between them. In nucleotides, the CDR3 is TGTGCCAGCAGCTTACTACCCGACACCGGGGAGCTGTTTTTT. As protein: CASSLLPDTGELFF. The full variable domain, completed using reference TRBV7-3 and TRBJ2-2, is GAGVSQTPSNKVTEKGKYVELRCDPISGHTALYWYRQSLGQGPEFLIYFQGTGAADDSGLPNDRFFAVRPEGSVSTLKIQRTERGDSAVYLCASSLLPDTGELFFGEGSRLTVL.

In nucleotides, the CDR3 is TGTGCCACCAGTGATTTGGAGCAGGGTTTGGCCGGGGAGCTGTTTTTT. Protein: CATSDLEQGLAGELFF. The chain uses TRBV24-1 and TRBJ2-2, with D perhaps TRBD1 (5 bases). Trimming took 0 bases from V and 6 from J, leaving 13 bases between them. CDR1 and CDR2 (germline): KGHDR, SFDVKD. The CDR3 is 16 residues long.

The V call is TRBV4-1, the J call TRBJ2-7; 12 nucleotides match TRBD2. The germline V gene has CDR1 MGHRA and CDR2 YSYEKL. The junction had 4 bases not matched to a gene; V was cut back by 3 bases and J by 1 base. The CDR3 runs 16 residues. CDR3 region: CASSQSGTSGSYEQYF. CDR3 DNA: TGCGCCAGCAGCCAGTCCGGGACTAGCGGGTCCTACGAGCAGTACTTC.

The chain employs TRBV6-6 and TRBJ2-7, with 7 nucleotides matching TRBD1. The CDR3 contains 12 residues. V gave up 4 bases and J gave up 4 bases; unmatched junction bases: 1. Germline CDR1 and CDR2: MNHNY and SVGAGI (reference sequence). This CDR3 is CASSSRGYEQYF. The CDR3 DNA follows: TGTGCCAGCAGTTCCAGGGGGTACGAGCAGTACTTC.

In DNA form, the CDR3 reads TGTGCCAGCAGCCCGGACTCGGACAGTTTCTTCTTGAACACTGAAGCTTTCTTT. Its translation: CASSPDSDSFFLNTEAFF. The chain has TRBV7-6 and TRBJ1-1, with D maybe TRBD1 (6 bases). CDR1 is SGHVS and CDR2 is FNYEAQ in the germline V gene. This CDR3 has 18 amino acids. Trimming removed 5 bases at V and 0 bases at J, with 22 bases between.

On this clone: The same CDR3 is also encoded by other DNA sequences in this sample. This chain connects TRBV6-5 to TRBJ2-1; TRBD2 matches at 10 bases. Per germline, CDR1 MNHEY and CDR2 SVGAGI. The CDR3 loop spans 15 amino acids. Trimming cost V 0 bases and J 9 bases; bases outside gene matches: 5. CDR3 nucleotides: TGTGCCAGCAGTTACTCGAGCGGGGGGGCCCTTGAGCAGTTCTTC. This sequence encodes CASSYSSGGALEQFF.

The chain has TRBV4-1 and TRBJ1-1, with D tentatively TRBD1 (6 bases). The CDR3 consists of 15 residues. Trimming took off 0 bases at V and 5 bases at J, with 13 bases between the two ends. Germline V lookup: CDR1 MGHRA, CDR2 YSYEKL. The CDR3 DNA sequence: TGCGCCAGCAGCCAAGAAGGCAGGGGAGGGACTGAAGCTTTCTTT. This codes for CASSQEGRGGTEAFF.

As DNA, the CDR3 is TGTGCCAGCAGCCCCACCCCTCGACAGGGGGCTGACTATGGCTACACCTTC. It codes for CASSPTPRQGADYGYTF. This chain links TRBV7-9 with TRBJ1-2, with 10 bases lining up with TRBD1. Germline assignment: CDR1 SEHNR and CDR2 FQNEAQ (reference sequence). V shed 5 bases, J shed 3 bases, and the junction held 12 bases outside the gene matches. The CDR3 is 17 residues long.

This clone was recorded once. The V call is TRBV13, the J call TRBJ2-1, with D possibly matching TRBD2 (7 bases). Trimming shortened V by 10 bases and J by 5 bases, and 15 bases separated the two germline ends. The CDR3 runs to 13 residues. Germline CDR1 reads PRHDT; CDR2 reads FYEKMQ (reference sequence). This CDR3 is CATNGEGDNEQFF. CDR3 bases: TGTGCCACCAATGGGGAGGGGGACAATGAGCAGTTCTTC.

The chain has TRBV28 and TRBJ1-1; 7 positions agree with TRBD1. The CDR3 contains 14 residues. Germline-derived CDR1 and CDR2 are MDHEN and SYDVKM. J gave up 1 base and V 5 bases, and 4 bases lay outside the gene matches. The CDR3 DNA sequence: TGTGCCAGCAGTCTACAGGGGCCGAACACTGAAGCTTTCTTT. Protein sequence: CASSLQGPNTEAFF.

J is TRBJ1-1 and V is TRBV27; 7 nucleotides match TRBD1. Germline CDR1 MNHEY, CDR2 SMNVEV (reference sequence). After removal of 3 bases from V and 4 bases from J, the junction contained 5 bases not matched to a gene. The CDR3 sequence is 14 residues long. Here the CDR3 reads CASSFVQGGTEAFF. The CDR3 bases are TGTGCCAGCAGTTTTGTGCAGGGGGGCACTGAAGCTTTCTTT.

J is TRBJ2-3 and V is TRBV11-2, with 12 positions matching TRBD2. Per germline, CDR1 SGHAT and CDR2 FQNNGV. With 1 base clipped from V and 0 bases from J, the junction kept 5 bases outside the gene matches. CDR3 length equals 18 residues. The CDR3 region is CASSLVQLAGGSTDTQYF. In DNA, the CDR3 is TGTGCCAGCAGCTTAGTACAACTAGCGGGGGGCAGCACAGATACGCAGTATTTT.

The chain uses TRBV10-2 and TRBJ1-3; TRBD1 matches at 9 bases. The CDR3 covers 17 residues. V shed 8 bases and J 4 bases; nucleotides not matched to a gene: 15. Per germline, CDR1 WSHSY and CDR2 SAAADI. Here the CDR3 reads CASRGQGSSVEGNTIYF. In nucleotides, the CDR3 is TGCGCCAGCCGAGGACAGGGGTCATCAGTAGAGGGAAACACCATATATTTT.

The CDR3 sequence is CATSDLKASGRPTGNEQFF. The CDR3 DNA reads TGTGCCACCAGTGATTTGAAGGCTAGCGGGCGGCCTACGGGCAATGAGCAGTTCTTC. This chain connects TRBV24-1 to TRBJ2-1, with TRBD2 identical over 8 bases. CDR1 KGHDR and CDR2 SFDVKD come from the germline V gene. V dropped 0 bases and J dropped 6; count of bases not matched to a gene: 15. This CDR3 region has 19 residues.

This clone was seen only once. The chain recombines TRBV4-2 with TRBJ2-1, with TRBD2 as a possible D gene (6 bases). Germline V gene lookup returns CDR1 LGHNA and CDR2 YNFKEQ. The CDR3 has 15 amino acids. Trimming stripped 3 bases from V and 4 bases from J, with 13 bases between. The DNA of the CDR3 is TGTGCCAGCAGCCAGACCGGGGGTTTATACAATGAGCAGTTCTTC. Translated: CASSQTGGLYNEQFF.

The chain links TRBV2 to TRBJ1-5; 8 positions match TRBD1. J gave up 4 bases and V 8 bases, and 4 bases lay outside the gene matches. This CDR3 comprises 13 residues. The germline CDR1 and CDR2 sequences are SNHLY and FYNNEI. The CDR3 DNA reads TGTGCCAGCGCTCGGGACAGGAATCAGCCCCAGCATTTT. Translated, it gives CASARDRNQPQHF. The full variable domain, with the rest looked up from reference TRBV2 and TRBJ1-5, is EPEVTQTPSHQVTQMGQEVILRCVPISNHLYFYWYRQILGQKVEFLVSFYNNEISEKSEIFDDQFSVERPDGSNFTLKIRSTKLEDSAMYFCASARDRNQPQHFGDGTRLSIL.

The V gene is TRBV5-6, the J gene TRBJ2-3; 12 bases are shared with TRBD2. The CDR3 runs to 15 residues. Germline assignment: CDR1 SGHDT and CDR2 YYEEEE. With V trimmed by 0 bases and J by 7 bases, 3 bases remained unmatched. CDR3 protein: CASSLGLAGENTQYF. CDR3 in DNA: TGTGCCAGCAGCTTGGGACTAGCGGGAGAGAATACGCAGTATTTT.

The chain couples TRBV6-2 or TRBV6-3 to TRBJ2-1; 11 bases fit TRBD2. V gave up 5 bases and J gave up 0 bases; unmatched junction bases: 6. The CDR3 sequence is 17 residues long. Germline loops: CDR1 MNHEY, CDR2 SVGEGT. The CDR3 region is CASSSLAGGPSYNEQFF. Here the CDR3 DNA reads TGTGCCAGCAGTAGCTTAGCGGGAGGGCCCTCCTACAATGAGCAGTTCTTC.

V is TRBV20-1 and J is TRBJ2-1; the match to TRBD2 covers 8 bases. The length of the CDR3 is 13 residues. The germline CDR1 and CDR2 sequences are DFQATT and SNEGSKA (reference sequence). V gave up 3 bases and J gave up 13 bases; unmatched junction bases: 11. The CDR3 sequence: CSASAAGTREQFF. In DNA form, the CDR3 reads TGCAGTGCTAGTGCTGCCGGGACTAGGGAACAGTTCTTC.